Shown below are 26 T cell receptor beta chains from a single sample sequenced in a study of blood T cell repertoires in COVID-19. Method: immunoSEQ multiplex PCR; TCRdb's copy keeps in-frame clones and lacks some. The sample records over 200,000 clones, around three quarters being singletons. Material for sequencing was peripheral blood. These receptor sequences come from a woman at least 80 years old with acute or convalescent COVID-19.

The chain has TRBV18 and TRBJ2-3; the D is unclear. Germline CDR1 reads KGHSH; CDR2 reads LQKENI. Between the trimmed V and J ends, which lost 3 bases and 4 bases, there was a span of 5 bases. The length of the CDR3 is 12 residues. The CDR3 protein is CASSPYSDTQYF. CDR3 DNA: TGTGCCAGCTCACCGTACTCAGATACGCAGTATTTT.

The J gene is TRBJ1-6, the V gene TRBV6-5; TRBD1 might be the D (5 bases). This CDR3 region has 15 residues. V shed 7 bases and J shed 10 bases, with 20 bases lying between them. Germline CDR1 and CDR2: MNHEY and SVGAGI. CDR3: CASIPRSGRGSPLHF. The CDR3 DNA follows: TGTGCCAGCATCCCCCGGTCGGGGCGGGGATCACCCCTCCACTTT.

In this sample, this clone turned up a few times. The V and J genes are TRBV19 and TRBJ2-3; tentatively, D is TRBD1 (5 bases). CDR1 LNHDA and CDR2 SQIVND come from the germline V gene (reference sequence). This CDR3 region has 14 residues. The germline V and J ends were trimmed by 3 bases and 6 bases, with 13 bases remaining between them. The CDR3 is CASSMVGLSDTQYF. The CDR3 DNA reads as TGTGCCAGTAGTATGGTGGGGCTAAGTGATACGCAGTATTTT. The full variable domain, completed using reference TRBV19 and TRBJ2-3, is DGGITQSPKYLFRKEGQNVTLSCEQNLNHDAMYWYRQDPGQGLRLIYYSQIVNDFQKGDIAEGYSVSREKKESFPLTVTSAQKNPTAFYLCASSMVGLSDTQYFGPGTRLTVL.

The rearrangement uses TRBV5-1 and TRBJ1-1; 8 nucleotides align to TRBD1. Germline-derived CDR1 and CDR2 are SGHRS and YFSETQ. J lost 2 bases, V lost 3 bases, and 6 bases had no gene match. This CDR3 is built from 15 residues. CDR3 DNA sequence: TGCGCCAGCAGCTACGCCGGGACAGGAAACACTGAAGCTTTCTTT. Protein: CASSYAGTGNTEAFF.

This chain links TRBV13 with TRBJ2-3; weak D call: TRBD2 (5 bases). CDR1 and CDR2 from the germline V gene are PRHDT and FYEKMQ (reference sequence). This CDR3 spans 11 amino acids. Trimming left V 5 bases short and J 6 bases short, with 6 bases between. CDR3 nucleotide sequence: TGTGCCAGCAGCGTAGCGGATACGCAGTATTTT. Translation: CASSVADTQYF.

V is TRBV5-1 and J is TRBJ2-7; 10 bases map to TRBD1. Trimming at V came to 2 bases and at J to 2 bases, leaving 4 bases not matched to a gene. This CDR3 contains 15 residues. CDR1 is SGHRS, CDR2 YFSETQ, per germline. The CDR3 DNA sequence: TGCGCCAGCAGCTTATCCGGGACAGGGGCCTACGAGCAGTACTTC. Its translation is CASSLSGTGAYEQYF.

The rearrangement links TRBV6-5 to TRBJ1-1; D is unresolved. CDR3 length equals 15 residues. V was trimmed by 2 bases and J by 3 bases, leaving 13 bases between them. Looked up from germline, CDR1 is MNHEY and CDR2 is SVGAGI. The chain's CDR3 is CASSYAARGDTEAFF. The DNA for the CDR3 is TGTGCCAGCAGTTACGCCGCTCGGGGAGACACTGAAGCTTTCTTT.

This clone was counted only a few times. The chain recombines TRBV18 with TRBJ2-3, with D tentatively TRBD1 (6 bases). Between the trimmed V and J ends, which lost 4 bases and 8 bases, there was a span of 13 bases. CDR1 and CDR2 (germline): KGHSH, LQKENI. CDR3 length: 13 amino acids. The CDR3 loop is CASSLPGQPTQYF. CDR3 sequence (DNA): TGTGCCAGCTCACTACCGGGACAACCTACGCAGTATTTT.

The V and J genes are TRBV11-2 and TRBJ2-5; TRBD1 matches at 7 bases. This CDR3 has 16 amino acids. V lost 1 base to trimming and J lost 2 bases; unmatched junction nucleotides: 7. CDR1 and CDR2 from the germline V gene are SGHAT and FQNNGV. The DNA of the CDR3 is TGTGCCAGCAGCTTAGCGACAGGGAGAGGACAAGAGACCCAGTACTTC. Translating gives CASSLATGRGQETQYF.

This sequence joins TRBV19 and TRBJ1-2; 8 nucleotides align to TRBD1. The V and J ends lost 5 bases and 7 bases, in that order; junction bases with no gene match: 21. This CDR3 region has 18 residues. CDR1 and CDR2 (germline): LNHDA, SQIVND (reference sequence). In DNA form, the CDR3 reads TGTGCCAGTAGTCCTTTACCTAAATCCGGACAGGGCTCGGGTGGCTACACCTTC. It yields the protein CASSPLPKSGQGSGGYTF.

The chain employs TRBV5-1 and TRBJ1-6; the D gene is possibly TRBD1 (6 bases). The germline V gene encodes CDR1 SGHRS and CDR2 YFSETQ. The CDR3 sequence is 15 residues long. The ends were cut back, 4 bases at V and 10 bases at J, with 18 bases in the middle. The DNA for the CDR3 is TGCGCCAGCAGCCCGGCGGCGGGGGCCAGGTCACCCCTCCACTTT. Protein sequence: CASSPAAGARSPLHF.

The V and J genes are TRBV6-5 and TRBJ1-4, with 7 bases aligning to TRBD1. The CDR3 loop spans 14 amino acids. Germline CDR1 MNHEY, CDR2 SVGAGI. V shed 5 bases, J shed 4 bases, and the junction held 4 bases outside the gene matches. This CDR3 is CASSQQGSNEKLFF. The CDR3 bases are TGTGCCAGCAGTCAACAGGGGAGTAATGAAAAACTGTTTTTT.

The V call is TRBV27, the J call TRBJ2-3; D may be TRBD2 (5 bases). The V end lost 8 bases, the J end lost 7 bases, and 19 bases lay between the germline ends. Germline loops: CDR1 MNHEY, CDR2 SMNVEV (reference sequence). This CDR3 has 14 residues. The CDR3 spells CASGPTSSMYTQYF. The CDR3 DNA follows: TGTGCCAGCGGCCCCACTAGTTCGATGTATACGCAGTATTTT.

V gene TRBV30 combines with J gene TRBJ2-5; TRBD1 agrees at 9 bases. CDR3 size: 15 residues. Unmatched junction bases numbered 9, after V lost 2 bases and J lost 5 bases. Germline CDR1 is GTSNPN and CDR2 is SVGIG (reference sequence). The CDR3 spells CAWSPGQGTQETQYF. The CDR3 DNA reads TGTGCCTGGAGTCCAGGACAGGGGACGCAGGAGACCCAGTACTTC.

The V and J genes are TRBV2 and TRBJ2-2; TRBD2 matches 10 bases. The CDR3 covers 19 residues. Germline loops: CDR1 SNHLY, CDR2 FYNNEI. Germline trimming cut 6 bases from V and 5 bases from J; bases unmatched to any gene: 18. The CDR3 loop is CASSLISGFSGRRTGELFF. CDR3 coding DNA: TGTGCCAGCAGCCTCATATCCGGATTTAGCGGGAGGCGGACCGGGGAGCTGTTTTTT.

The CDR3 region is CASGGNGEQFF. The DNA for the CDR3 is TGTGCCAGCGGGGGGAACGGTGAGCAGTTCTTC. V and J are TRBV3-1 (or the pseudogene TRBV3-2) and TRBJ2-1; a weak D match, TRBD2 (6 bases). This CDR3 comprises 11 residues. CDR1 is LGHDT, CDR2 YNNKEL, per germline (reference sequence). V was shortened by 8 bases and J by 9 bases, with 11 bases between the two germline ends.

The sample holds one count of this clone. CDR3 loop: CASSQDGATNTEAFF. CDR3 bases: TGTGCCAGCAGCCAAGATGGGGCAACTAACACTGAAGCTTTCTTT. This chain joins TRBV3-1 (or the pseudogene TRBV3-2) and TRBJ1-1, with D perhaps matching TRBD1 (5 bases). From germline, CDR1 is LGHDT and CDR2 YNNKEL (reference sequence). The length of the CDR3 is 15 residues. V lost 0 bases and J 2 bases, leaving 10 bases between the germline ends.

The gene calls are TRBV10-3 and TRBJ1-1; 9 positions agree with TRBD1. The CDR3 length is 14 residues. V gave up 2 bases and J gave up 4 bases; unmatched junction bases: 2. In germline, CDR1 is ENHRY, CDR2 SYGVKD. CDR3 coding DNA: TGTGCCATCAGTGAGGGACAGGGGCTCACTGAAGCTTTCTTT. Protein sequence: CAISEGQGLTEAFF.

This clone was seen a single time. The rearrangement joins TRBV12-3 or TRBV12-4 to TRBJ2-2, with no clear D. This CDR3 is built from 13 residues. V gave up 3 bases and J gave up 6 bases, with 8 bases separating them. CDR3 residues: CASSFNPAGELFF. CDR3 DNA: TGTGCCAGCAGTTTTAACCCGGCCGGGGAGCTGTTTTTT.

This sequence joins TRBV28 and TRBJ2-1, with 9 bases that match TRBD2. Germline CDR1 is MDHEN and CDR2 is SYDVKM. The ends lost 7 bases at V and 7 bases at J; junction bases unmatched: 11. The CDR3 contains 15 residues. The CDR3 DNA follows: TGTGCCAGCACCCCACCGGGACTAGCTTCGAATGAGCAGTTCTTC. Residues: CASTPPGLASNEQFF.

This chain uses TRBV4-3 with TRBJ1-6; perhaps TRBD1 as D (6 bases). CDR3 size: 15 residues. The V and J ends lost 3 bases and 4 bases respectively, with 10 bases between them. The germline V gene encodes CDR1 LGHNA and CDR2 YSLEER. The CDR3 is CASSHSGQYNSPLHF. CDR3 sequence (DNA): TGCGCCAGCAGCCACTCGGGACAATATAATTCACCCCTCCACTTT.

This clone came up once. The chain links TRBV30 to TRBJ2-7, with 7 nucleotides matching TRBD2. The CDR3 consists of 14 residues. Germline CDR1 GTSNPN, CDR2 SVGIG (reference sequence). V lost 4 bases, J lost 4 bases, and 10 bases stayed unmatched. The CDR3 spells CAWMGRDRNYEQYF. In DNA form, the CDR3 reads TGTGCCTGGATGGGGAGGGACCGCAATTACGAGCAGTACTTC.

V usage is TRBV2 and J usage is TRBJ2-3; 10 bases are a match to TRBD2. V shed 7 bases and J 6 bases; nucleotides not matched to a gene: 4. This CDR3 is built from 13 residues. Germline CDR1 reads SNHLY; CDR2 reads FYNNEI. CDR3 in amino acids: CASKLAGLDTQYF. Here the CDR3 DNA reads TGTGCCAGCAAACTAGCGGGATTGGATACGCAGTATTTT.

The chain links TRBV6-5 to TRBJ1-4, with TRBD1 matching 8 bases. V trimming: 9 bases; J trimming: 3 bases; junction bases outside the gene matches: 3. Germline loops: CDR1 MNHEY, CDR2 SVGAGI. This CDR3 is built from 13 residues. The CDR3 nucleotides read TGTGCCAGTCCGGACAGGGCTAATGAAAAACTGTTTTTT. As protein: CASPDRANEKLFF.

The chain carries TRBV6-5 and TRBJ2-1; TRBD1 matches at 8 bases. The CDR3 consists of 12 residues. Germline lookup yields CDR1 MNHEY and CDR2 SVGAGI. With V trimmed by 5 bases and J by 9 bases, 3 bases remained unmatched. Here the CDR3 DNA reads TGTGCCAGCAGTATTGGGACAGGTGAGCAGTTCTTC. Its translation is CASSIGTGEQFF.

The chain combines TRBV10-3 with TRBJ2-2; no definite D call. From germline, CDR1 is ENHRY and CDR2 SYGVKD. This CDR3 is 14 amino acids long. Trimming took off 6 bases at V and 0 bases at J, with 8 bases between the two ends. CDR3 amino acids: CAISPTPNTGELFF. The CDR3 nucleotides are TGTGCCATCAGCCCAACACCGAACACCGGGGAGCTGTTTTTT.